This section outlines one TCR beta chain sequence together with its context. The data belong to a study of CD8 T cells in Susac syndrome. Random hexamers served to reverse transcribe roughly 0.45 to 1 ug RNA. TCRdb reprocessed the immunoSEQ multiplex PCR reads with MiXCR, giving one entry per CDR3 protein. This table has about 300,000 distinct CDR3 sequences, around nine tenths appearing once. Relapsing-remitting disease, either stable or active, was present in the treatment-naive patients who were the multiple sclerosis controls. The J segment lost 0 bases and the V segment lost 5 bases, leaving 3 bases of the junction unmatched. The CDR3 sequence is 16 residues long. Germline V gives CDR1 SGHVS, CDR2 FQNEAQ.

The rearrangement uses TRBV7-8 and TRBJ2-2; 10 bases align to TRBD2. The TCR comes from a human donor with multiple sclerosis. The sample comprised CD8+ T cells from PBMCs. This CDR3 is CASSPGLAANTGELFF. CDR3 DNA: TGTGCCAGCAGCCCAGGACTAGCGGCGAACACCGGGGAGCTGTTTTTT. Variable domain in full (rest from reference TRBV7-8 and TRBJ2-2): GAGVSQSPRYKVAKRGQDVALRCDPISGHVSLFWYQQALGQGPEFLTYFQNEAQLDKSGLPSDRFFAERPEGSVSTLKIQRTQQEDSAVYLCASSPGLAANTGELFFGEGSRLTVL.